The source of this T cell receptor (beta chain) is a study of T cells in Graves' hyperthyroidism and ophthalmopathy. For the study at large: Initial diagnosis, before any treatment, was when peripheral blood was collected.

The CDR3 has 15 residues. The V end lost 3 bases, the J end lost 11 bases, and 21 bases lay between the germline ends. Germline V gene data show CDR1 as SGHKS and CDR2 as YYEKEE (reference sequence). TCR beta CDR3 regions were amplified from RNA. First-round RT-PCR of the TCR CDR3 relied on the HTBI primer set. From the multiplex PCR reads, TCRdb called clonotypes with MiXCR, one entry per CDR3 protein. The sample lists approximately 600,000 distinct CDR3 sequences; 11% to 15% were seen once. This clonotype was detected ten times or more. Newly diagnosed patients aged 18 to 65 had hyperthyroidism of under 2 months' duration. PBMCs stemmed from 10 ml fresh peripheral blood.

The material sequenced was blood. The rearrangement uses TRBV5-5 and TRBJ1-5; maybe TRBD1 (5 bases). This receptor was taken from a young woman with Graves' hyperthyroidism that later progressed to Graves' ophthalmopathy. The CDR3 bases are TGTGCCAGCAGCTCCAGCCTCGGCAGACAGTACACCCAGCATTTT. It translates to CASSSSLGRQYTQHF.